The sequence of this TCR beta chain was determined in a study of blood T cell repertoires in COVID-19. About the research overall: The samples span acute and convalescent COVID-19 from the United States, Italy and Spain.

Germline loops: CDR1 SGHVS, CDR2 FQNEAQ. This CDR3 is built from 15 residues. The germline V and J ends were trimmed by 2 bases and 2 bases, with 12 bases remaining between them. Original processing methods: Using reference gene primer amplification, nucleated cell counts were estimated. Repertoires were generated with immunoSEQ multiplex PCR, while TCRdb's copy carries only in-frame clones and drops some. From that table come the V and J calls and clone size; the DNA was used to work out D and trimming. The repertoire holds under 250,000 clones, with 75% to 85% as singletons. The gene calls are TRBV7-8 and TRBJ1-1; D unresolved. Material for sequencing was peripheral blood. This receptor was obtained from a woman in her 70s with COVID-19, enrolled during active disease. CDR3 loop: CASSLISEKNTEAFF. DNA of the CDR3: TGTGCCAGCAGCTTAATTTCCGAGAAAAACACTGAAGCTTTCTTT.